This T cell receptor beta chain was documented in a study of cytomegalovirus exposure and HLA in healthy donors. Study-wide results and limits: Most TCR beta V segments were productive about 90% or about 30% of the time in an earlier analysis.

Primers included in the PCR were 60 Vbeta and 13 Jbeta primers. TCRdb keeps only in-frame clones here, not all; method: immunoSEQ multiplex PCR. Seen here are over 120,000 clones, around 84% observed once, and the top ten hold about 2.2%. Concerning this clone: Antigen specificity is unknown.

The CDR3 loop spans 14 amino acids. Germline V CDR1 and CDR2: SGHRS, YFSETQ. J lost 4 bases, V lost 4 bases, and 5 bases had no gene match. The receptor was isolated from a man in his fifties or sixties in good health and CMV-seronegative. The sample comprised PBMCs. The rearrangement links TRBV5-1 to TRBJ1-2; 9 bases are a match to TRBD1. The CDR3 nucleotides read TGCGCCAGCAGCGCGGGACAGGGCATCTATGGCTACACCTTC. Protein: CASSAGQGIYGYTF. The variable domain in full, with the rest retrieved from reference TRBV5-1 and TRBJ1-2, is KAGVTQTPRYLIKTRGQQVTLSCSPISGHRSVSWYQQTPGQGLQFLFEYFSETQRNKGNFPGRFSGRQFSNSRSEMNVSTLELGDSALYLCASSAGQGIYGYTFGSGTRLTVV.